Below, 21 T cell receptor beta chains from the same sample are listed, as sequenced in a study of tissue T cells after allogeneic stem cell transplantation (dated by TCRdb to the early 2020s). The time point label, read with the paper, signifies: human tissue collected at research (rapid) autopsy. Preparation of the library involved the immunoSEQ multiplex PCR assay. TCRdb stores this immuneACCESS table with in-frame sequences only. Part of the clones is absent; in the studies checked, under half of the shortfall reflects unresolved V genes, and no reason is known for the rest. Present in this sample are 10,000 to 15,000 clones, around 70% of which were seen just once. The ten largest make up 14% of the sample. The material sequenced was tissue from the right colon, taken at autopsy. All receptors come from a woman aged 18 to 55 with breast cancer.

This clone occurred a few times. The rearrangement links TRBV5-1 to TRBJ2-4; 8 positions agree with TRBD1. The CDR3 spans 17 residues. J was trimmed by 3 bases and V by 0 bases; bases with no gene match: 8. Germline V lookup: CDR1 SGHRS, CDR2 YFSETQ. The CDR3 reads CASSLALAGGVKNIQYF. CDR3 DNA sequence: TGCGCCAGCAGCTTGGCCTTGGCAGGGGGCGTCAAAAACATTCAGTACTTC.

The genes are TRBV9 and TRBJ2-3; D not certain. Germline-derived CDR1 and CDR2 are SGDLS and YYNGEE. The CDR3 has 12 residues. V dropped 0 bases and J dropped 6 bases, with 5 bases sitting between them. Here the CDR3 DNA reads TGTGCCAGCAGCGTAGATTGGGATACGCAGTATTTT. It encodes CASSVDWDTQYF.

The CDR3 DNA is TGTGCCAGCAGTTTAGATTCTCAAATTAACACTGAAGCTTTCTTT. Its protein is CASSLDSQINTEAFF. The chain is built from TRBV27 and TRBJ1-1; D is ambiguous. In germline, CDR1 is MNHEY, CDR2 SMNVEV (reference sequence). CDR3 length: 15 amino acids. The ends were cut back, 2 bases at V and 2 bases at J, with 12 bases in the middle.

This clone occurred a few times. The V and J genes are TRBV27 and TRBJ1-5, with no clear D. Germline V gene lookup returns CDR1 MNHEY and CDR2 SMNVEV (reference sequence). V lost 5 bases to trimming and J lost 9 bases, with 11 bases between them. This CDR3 contains 12 residues. The CDR3 is CASSPTRWPQHF. The CDR3, as DNA: TGTGCCAGCAGTCCCACACGCTGGCCCCAGCATTTT.

The chain links TRBV5-6 to TRBJ2-7; TRBD2 agrees at 7 bases. The CDR3 extends over 14 amino acids. V trimming: 2 bases; J trimming: 6 bases; junction bases outside the gene matches: 8. The germline gives CDR1 SGHDT, CDR2 YYEEEE. The CDR3 reads CASSFPTSRLEQYF. The DNA of the CDR3 is TGTGCCAGCAGCTTCCCGACTAGCCGCCTCGAGCAGTACTTC. Filled out from reference TRBV5-6 and TRBJ2-7, the complete variable domain reads DAGVTQSPTHLIKTRGQQVTLRCSPKSGHDTVSWYQQALGQGPQFIFQYYEEEERQRGNFPDRFSGHQFPNYSSELNVNALLLGDSALYLCASSFPTSRLEQYFGPGTRLTVT.

This clone was counted a single time. V gene TRBV6-2 or TRBV6-3 combines with J gene TRBJ1-4, with D unclear. Trimming removed 5 bases at V and 3 bases at J, with 4 bases between. The CDR3 sequence is 12 residues long. Germline V lookup: CDR1 MNHEY, CDR2 SVGEGT. This CDR3 reads CASSGPNEKLFF. The CDR3 nucleotides read TGTGCCAGCAGTGGACCTAATGAAAAACTGTTTTTT.

The chain couples TRBV6-6 to TRBJ1-6; D is undetermined. This CDR3 has 14 amino acids. Looked up from germline, CDR1 is MNHNY and CDR2 is SVGAGI (reference sequence). The V end lost 8 bases, the J end lost 1 base, and 9 bases lay between the germline ends. The CDR3 loop is CASEPGSYNSPLHF. CDR3 in DNA: TGTGCCAGCGAACCGGGGTCCTATAATTCACCCCTCCACTTT.

This clone appeared a few times. For the CDR3, the DNA is TGTGCCAGCAGCACCCTTGTTGAGGCCGAGCAGTACTTC. Its translation is CASSTLVEAEQYF. This chain joins TRBV9 and TRBJ2-7; D is ambiguous. Germline loops: CDR1 SGDLS, CDR2 YYNGEE. V lost 4 bases to trimming and J lost 6 bases, with 14 bases between them. CDR3 length equals 13 residues.

The J gene is TRBJ1-1, the V gene TRBV7-9; the D is unclear. V was trimmed by 5 bases and J by 3 bases, leaving 19 bases between them. The CDR3 length is 16 residues. From germline, CDR1 is SEHNR and CDR2 FQNEAQ (reference sequence). CDR3 nucleotide sequence: TGTGCCAGCAGCGATCCAAGGAAAGGTGTCGACACTGAAGCTTTCTTT. This gives the protein CASSDPRKGVDTEAFF.

The genes are TRBV4-1 and TRBJ2-3, with 10 positions matching TRBD2. Trimming took 1 base from V and 11 from J; bases not matched to a gene: 24. Per germline, CDR1 MGHRA and CDR2 YSYEKL. The CDR3 extends over 20 amino acids. CDR3 protein: CASSQADVYGPSQREGKQYF. Here the CDR3 DNA reads TGCGCCAGCAGCCAAGCCGACGTATACGGGCCGAGCCAGCGGGAGGGCAAGCAGTATTTT.

This clone is categorized as large. The CDR3 sequence is CASSSTGRSTLHYEQYF. The CDR3 DNA follows: TGTGCCAGCAGCTCAACAGGGCGCTCGACACTACACTACGAGCAGTACTTC. The V call is TRBV7-9, the J call TRBJ2-7, with a weak D call TRBD1 (6 bases). Germline assignment: CDR1 SEHNR and CDR2 FQNEAQ (reference sequence). The CDR3 spans 17 residues. Deletions cut 4 bases from V and 3 bases from J, with 22 bases between.

This clone occurred a few times. The chain recombines TRBV6-5 with TRBJ2-3, with D perhaps matching TRBD1 (6 bases). V was shortened by 6 bases and J by 1 base, with 11 bases between the two germline ends. Germline CDR1 MNHEY, CDR2 SVGAGI. This CDR3 is 14 amino acids long. The CDR3 loop is CASRQGLGTDTQYF. CDR3 in DNA: TGTGCCAGCAGACAGGGCTTGGGCACAGATACGCAGTATTTT.

About this clone itself: This sample includes further DNA sequences coding for the same CDR3. The chain links TRBV6-5 to TRBJ2-1, with 14 bases aligning to TRBD2. This CDR3 is built from 16 residues. J was trimmed by 7 bases and V by 2 bases; bases with no gene match: 4. The germline gives CDR1 MNHEY, CDR2 SVGAGI. The CDR3 loop reads CASSYTGLAGGNEQFF. CDR3 DNA sequence: TGTGCCAGCAGTTACACCGGACTAGCGGGAGGTAATGAGCAGTTCTTC.

The chain is built from TRBV5-8 and TRBJ2-7; D uncertain. V lost 4 bases to trimming and J lost 0 bases, with 5 bases between them. Germline CDR1 SGHTS, CDR2 YDEGEE. CDR3 length equals 12 residues. The CDR3 DNA is TGTGCCAGCAGCGCGAGCTCCTACGAGCAGTACTTC. This translates into CASSASSYEQYF.

This clone was seen only once. V is TRBV6-6 and J is TRBJ1-1; D unclear. The length of the CDR3 is 12 residues. Trimming removed 6 bases from V and 8 bases from J, with 13 bases in between. Germline V gene data show CDR1 as MNHNY and CDR2 as SVGAGI (reference sequence). The chain's CDR3 is CASRAGRPEAFF. CDR3 bases: TGTGCCAGCAGGGCCGGACGCCCGGAAGCTTTCTTT.

This rearrangement joins TRBV15 to TRBJ2-3; 9 bases line up with TRBD1. Germline trimming cut 8 bases from V and 2 bases from J; bases unmatched to any gene: 5. This CDR3 spans 14 amino acids. Germline CDR1 and CDR2: LNHNV and YYDKDF (reference sequence). CDR3 coding DNA: TGTGCCACCGCCCGGGACAGGGCCACAGATACGCAGTATTTT. Its protein is CATARDRATDTQYF.

The V and J genes are TRBV10-3 and TRBJ2-3; 7 bases fit TRBD1. Unmatched junction bases numbered 3, after V lost 2 bases and J lost 1 base. CDR3 length: 15 amino acids. Germline CDR1 ENHRY, CDR2 SYGVKD. Here the CDR3 DNA reads TGTGCCATCAGTGAGAGAGGGGGCGGCACAGATACGCAGTATTTT. Encoded protein: CAISERGGGTDTQYF.

This clone showed up just once. The chain employs TRBV3-1 (or the pseudogene TRBV3-2) and TRBJ2-2, with D unclear. The CDR3 length is 12 residues. Trimming left V 6 bases short and J 4 bases short, with 6 bases between. Germline V gives CDR1 LGHDT, CDR2 YNNKEL (reference sequence). CDR3 sequence: CASSSITGELFF. The CDR3 DNA is TGTGCCAGCAGTTCAATCACCGGGGAGCTGTTTTTT.

This clone was seen a few times. V usage is TRBV5-5 and J usage is TRBJ2-3; the match to TRBD2 covers 12 bases. Germline lookup yields CDR1 SGHKS and CDR2 YYEKEE (reference sequence). The CDR3 spans 17 residues. V lost 4 bases and J lost 1; bases outside the gene matches: 7. The CDR3 DNA sequence: TGTGCCAGCAGCCCTCTACGACTAGCGGGGGGCACAGATACGCAGTATTTT. Translation gives CASSPLRLAGGTDTQYF.

The chain joins TRBV18 to TRBJ2-7, with 8 bases aligning to TRBD2. Trimming cost V 3 bases and J 6 bases; bases outside gene matches: 7. Germline V gives CDR1 KGHSH, CDR2 LQKENI. There are 14 residues in the CDR3. The chain's CDR3 is CASSPSGGPREQYF. The DNA of the CDR3 is TGTGCCAGCTCACCGTCGGGAGGGCCCCGCGAGCAGTACTTC.

This chain links TRBV11-1 with TRBJ2-1; 8 bases fit TRBD2. The V gene end was trimmed by 1 base and the J gene end by 9 bases; junction bases not matched to a gene: 8. Germline V gene lookup returns CDR1 SGHAT and CDR2 FQDESV (reference sequence). The CDR3 spans 15 residues. CDR3 region: CASSLEVAGLSEQFF. CDR3 coding DNA: TGTGCCAGCAGCTTAGAGGTAGCGGGGCTAAGTGAGCAGTTCTTC.